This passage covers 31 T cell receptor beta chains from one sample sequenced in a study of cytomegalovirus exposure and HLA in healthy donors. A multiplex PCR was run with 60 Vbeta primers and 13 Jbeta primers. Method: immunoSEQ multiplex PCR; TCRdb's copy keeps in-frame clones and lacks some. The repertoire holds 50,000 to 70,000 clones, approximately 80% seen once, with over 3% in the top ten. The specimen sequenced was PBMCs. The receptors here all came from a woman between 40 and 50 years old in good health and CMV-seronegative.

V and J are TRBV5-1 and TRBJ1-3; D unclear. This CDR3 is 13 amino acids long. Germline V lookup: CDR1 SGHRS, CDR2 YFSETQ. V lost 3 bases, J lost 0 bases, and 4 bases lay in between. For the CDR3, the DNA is TGCGCCAGCAGCTCGAGCTCTGGAAACACCATATATTTT. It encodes CASSSSSGNTIYF.

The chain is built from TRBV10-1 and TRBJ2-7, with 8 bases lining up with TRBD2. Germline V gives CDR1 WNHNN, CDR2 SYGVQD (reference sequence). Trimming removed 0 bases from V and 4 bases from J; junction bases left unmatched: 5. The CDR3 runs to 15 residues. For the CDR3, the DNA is TGCGCCAGCAGTGAGTCCGGGAGGGCCGGGTACGAGCAGTACTTC. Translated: CASSESGRAGYEQYF.

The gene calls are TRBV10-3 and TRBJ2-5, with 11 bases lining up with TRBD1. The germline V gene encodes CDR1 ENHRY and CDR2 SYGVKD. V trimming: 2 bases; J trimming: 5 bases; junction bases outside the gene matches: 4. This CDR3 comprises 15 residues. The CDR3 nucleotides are TGTGCCATCAGTGAGCTCGGGACAGGGGGGGAGACCCAGTACTTC. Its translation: CAISELGTGGETQYF.

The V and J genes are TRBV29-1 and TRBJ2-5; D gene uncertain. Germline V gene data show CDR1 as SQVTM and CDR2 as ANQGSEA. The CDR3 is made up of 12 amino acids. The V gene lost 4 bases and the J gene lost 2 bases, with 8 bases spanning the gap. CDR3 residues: CSVVPSQETQYF. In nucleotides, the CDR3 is TGCAGCGTTGTCCCCAGTCAAGAGACCCAGTACTTC.

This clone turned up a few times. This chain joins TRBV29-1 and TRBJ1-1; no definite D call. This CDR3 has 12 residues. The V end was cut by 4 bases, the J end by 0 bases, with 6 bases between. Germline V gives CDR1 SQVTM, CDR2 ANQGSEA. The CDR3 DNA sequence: TGCAGCGTTGGGCGGATGAACACTGAAGCTTTCTTT. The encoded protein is CSVGRMNTEAFF.

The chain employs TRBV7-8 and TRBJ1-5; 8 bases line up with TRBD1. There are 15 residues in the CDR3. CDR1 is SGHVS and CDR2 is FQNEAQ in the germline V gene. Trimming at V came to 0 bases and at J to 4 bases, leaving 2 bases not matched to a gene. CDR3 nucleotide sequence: TGTGCCAGCAGCTTAGCAGACAGGGGAAATCAGCCCCAGCATTTT. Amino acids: CASSLADRGNQPQHF.

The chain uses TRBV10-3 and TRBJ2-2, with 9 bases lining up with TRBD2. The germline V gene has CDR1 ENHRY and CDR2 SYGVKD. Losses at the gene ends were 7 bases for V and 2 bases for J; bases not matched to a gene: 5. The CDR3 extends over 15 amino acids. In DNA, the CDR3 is TGTGCCATCACGCCGGGACTAGCTAACACCGGGGAGCTGTTTTTT. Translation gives CAITPGLANTGELFF.

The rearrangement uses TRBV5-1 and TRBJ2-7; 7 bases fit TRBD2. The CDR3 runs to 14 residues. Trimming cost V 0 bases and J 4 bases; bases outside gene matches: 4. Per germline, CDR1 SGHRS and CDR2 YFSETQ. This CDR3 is CASSLGGSGYEQYF. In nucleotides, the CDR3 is TGCGCCAGCAGCTTGGGCGGGAGCGGATACGAGCAGTACTTC. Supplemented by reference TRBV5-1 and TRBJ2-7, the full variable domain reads KAGVTQTPRYLIKTRGQQVTLSCSPISGHRSVSWYQQTPGQGLQFLFEYFSETQRNKGNFPGRFSGRQFSNSRSEMNVSTLELGDSALYLCASSLGGSGYEQYFGPGTRLTVT.

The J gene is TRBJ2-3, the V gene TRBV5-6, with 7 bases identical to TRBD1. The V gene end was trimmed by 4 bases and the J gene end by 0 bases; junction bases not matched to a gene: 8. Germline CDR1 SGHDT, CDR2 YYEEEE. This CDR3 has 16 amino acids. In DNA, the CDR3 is TGTGCCAGCAGCCTGAAAGGGGGCTATAGCACAGATACGCAGTATTTT. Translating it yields CASSLKGGYSTDTQYF.

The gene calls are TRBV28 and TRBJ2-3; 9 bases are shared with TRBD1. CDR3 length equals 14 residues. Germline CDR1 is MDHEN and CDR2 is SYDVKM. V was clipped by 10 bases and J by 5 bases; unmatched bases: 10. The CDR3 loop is CATAGTGRIDTQYF. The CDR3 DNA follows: TGTGCCACCGCCGGGACAGGGAGGATAGATACGCAGTATTTT.

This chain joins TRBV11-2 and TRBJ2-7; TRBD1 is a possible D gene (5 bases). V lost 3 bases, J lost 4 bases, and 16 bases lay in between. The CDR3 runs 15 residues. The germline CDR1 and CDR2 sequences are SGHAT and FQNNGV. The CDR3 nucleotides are TGTGCCAGCAGCTTGGCGGTGCACAGGTGGTACGAGCAGTACTTC. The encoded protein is CASSLAVHRWYEQYF. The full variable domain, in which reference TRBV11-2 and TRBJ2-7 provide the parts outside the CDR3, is EAGVAQSPRYKIIEKRQSVAFWCNPISGHATLYWYQQILGQGPKLLIQFQNNGVVDDSQLPKDRFSAERLKGVDSTLKIQPAKLEDSAVYLCASSLAVHRWYEQYFGPGTRLTVT.

Written as DNA, the CDR3 is TGTGCCATCAGTGGGGGGTCTAGCGGCTACGAGCAGTACTTC. Translating it yields CAISGGSSGYEQYF. This chain uses TRBV10-3 with TRBJ2-7; 7 bases fit TRBD2. V was pared by 4 bases and J by 3 bases, with 6 bases of the junction left unmatched. Germline V gives CDR1 ENHRY, CDR2 SYGVKD. The CDR3 consists of 14 residues.

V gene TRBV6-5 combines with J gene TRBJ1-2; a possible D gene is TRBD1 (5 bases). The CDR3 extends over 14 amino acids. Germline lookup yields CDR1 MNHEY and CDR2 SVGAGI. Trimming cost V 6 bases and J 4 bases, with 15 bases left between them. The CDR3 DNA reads TGTGCCAGCAGCTACGCGGGGGTAGGCTATGGCTACACCTTC. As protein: CASSYAGVGYGYTF.

The chain's CDR3 is CASSLSTGGAGELFF. The CDR3 DNA is TGTGCCAGCAGCTTATCCACAGGGGGTGCCGGGGAGCTGTTTTTT. The chain has TRBV7-8 and TRBJ2-2, with TRBD1 matching over 8 bases. Per the germline V gene, CDR1 is SGHVS and CDR2 is FQNEAQ. J gave up 6 bases and V 2 bases, and 5 bases lay outside the gene matches. This CDR3 region has 15 residues.

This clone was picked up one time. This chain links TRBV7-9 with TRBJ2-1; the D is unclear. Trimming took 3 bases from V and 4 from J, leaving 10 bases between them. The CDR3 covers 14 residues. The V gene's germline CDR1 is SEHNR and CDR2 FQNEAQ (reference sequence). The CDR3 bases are TGTGCCAGCAGCTTGGAGACTGTGTACAATGAGCAGTTCTTC. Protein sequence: CASSLETVYNEQFF.

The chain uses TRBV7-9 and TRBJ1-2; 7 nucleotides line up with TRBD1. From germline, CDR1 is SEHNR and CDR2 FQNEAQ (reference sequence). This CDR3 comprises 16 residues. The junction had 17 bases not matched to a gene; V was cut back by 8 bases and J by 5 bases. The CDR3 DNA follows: TGTGCCAGCGGGGGACAGACAGGCGTGGCCTGGTATGGCTACACCTTC. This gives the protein CASGGQTGVAWYGYTF.

This CDR3 is CASSEPRLGEQFF. DNA of the CDR3: TGTGCCAGCAGTGAGCCCCGACTGGGTGAGCAGTTCTTC. The chain is built from TRBV25-1 and TRBJ2-1; D remains unclear. V lost 3 bases and J lost 9, with 12 bases in between. CDR3 length: 13 residues. CDR1 and CDR2 (germline): MGHDK, SYGVNS.

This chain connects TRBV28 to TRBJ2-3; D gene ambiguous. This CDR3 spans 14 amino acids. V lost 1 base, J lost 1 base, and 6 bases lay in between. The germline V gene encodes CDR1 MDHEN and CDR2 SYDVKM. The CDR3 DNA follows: TGTGCCAGCAGTTTATCCCGGGGCACAGATACGCAGTATTTT. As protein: CASSLSRGTDTQYF.

CDR3 sequence: CASSLTGQSGYTF. The CDR3 coding sequence is TGTGCCAGCAGTTTAACGGGACAAAGTGGCTACACCTTC. The chain carries TRBV27 and TRBJ1-2; possibly TRBD1 for D (6 bases). The CDR3 is 13 residues long. The V end was cut by 2 bases, the J end by 7 bases, with 11 bases between. Germline V gives CDR1 MNHEY, CDR2 SMNVEV (reference sequence).

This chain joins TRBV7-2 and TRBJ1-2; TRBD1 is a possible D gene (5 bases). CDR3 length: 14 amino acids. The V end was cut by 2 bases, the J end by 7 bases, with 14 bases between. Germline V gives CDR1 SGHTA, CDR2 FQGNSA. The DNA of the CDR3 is TGTGCCAGCAGCTTAATTGAGGGACTCGGTGGCTACACCTTC. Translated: CASSLIEGLGGYTF.

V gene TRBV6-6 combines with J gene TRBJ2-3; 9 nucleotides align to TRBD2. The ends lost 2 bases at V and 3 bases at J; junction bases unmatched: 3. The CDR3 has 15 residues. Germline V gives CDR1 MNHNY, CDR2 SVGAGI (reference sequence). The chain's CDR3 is CASSYAGGRTDTQYF. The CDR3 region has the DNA TGTGCCAGCAGTTACGCGGGAGGGCGGACAGATACGCAGTATTTT.

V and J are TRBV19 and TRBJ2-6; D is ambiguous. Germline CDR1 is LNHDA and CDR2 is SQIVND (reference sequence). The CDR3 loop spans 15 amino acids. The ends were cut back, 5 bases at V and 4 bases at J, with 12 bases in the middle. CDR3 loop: CASSSQRPGANVLTF. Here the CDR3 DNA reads TGTGCCAGTAGTTCACAGAGACCCGGGGCCAACGTCCTGACTTTC.

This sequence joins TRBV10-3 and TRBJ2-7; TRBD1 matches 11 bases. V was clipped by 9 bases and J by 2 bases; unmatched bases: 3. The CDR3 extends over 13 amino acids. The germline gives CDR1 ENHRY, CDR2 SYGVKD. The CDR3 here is CAIGGQGAYEQYF. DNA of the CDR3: TGTGCCATAGGGGGACAGGGGGCCTACGAGCAGTACTTC.

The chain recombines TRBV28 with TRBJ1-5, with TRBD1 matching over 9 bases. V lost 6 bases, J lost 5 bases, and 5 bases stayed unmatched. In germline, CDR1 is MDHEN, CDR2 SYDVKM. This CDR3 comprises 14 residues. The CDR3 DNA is TGTGCCAGCAGCCAAGGACAGGGGTATCAGCCCCAGCATTTT. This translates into CASSQGQGYQPQHF.

CDR3 residues: CASSNPGLAVDTQYF. The CDR3 DNA reads as TGTGCCAGTAGTAATCCGGGACTAGCGGTCGATACGCAGTATTTT. The rearrangement uses TRBV19 and TRBJ2-3; 11 bases match TRBD2. The CDR3 spans 15 residues. The V gene end was trimmed by 4 bases and the J gene end by 6 bases; junction bases not matched to a gene: 6. Germline CDR1 LNHDA, CDR2 SQIVND (reference sequence).

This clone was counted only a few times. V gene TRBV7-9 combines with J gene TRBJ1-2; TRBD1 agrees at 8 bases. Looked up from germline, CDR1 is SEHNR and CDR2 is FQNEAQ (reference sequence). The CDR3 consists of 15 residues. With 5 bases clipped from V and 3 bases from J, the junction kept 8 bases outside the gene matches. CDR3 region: CASSQPGQAYYGYTF. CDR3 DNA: TGTGCCAGCAGCCAGCCGGGACAGGCGTACTATGGCTACACCTTC.

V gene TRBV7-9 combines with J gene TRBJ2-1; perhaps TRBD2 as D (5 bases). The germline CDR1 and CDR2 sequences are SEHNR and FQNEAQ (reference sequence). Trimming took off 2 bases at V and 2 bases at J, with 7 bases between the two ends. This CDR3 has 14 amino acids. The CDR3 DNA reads TGTGCCAGCAGCTTAAGAGGGACCTACAATGAGCAGTTCTTC. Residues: CASSLRGTYNEQFF.

The CDR3 sequence: CASLSGLTDTQYF. The CDR3 region has the DNA TGTGCCAGCCTTAGTGGACTCACAGATACGCAGTATTTT. The genes are TRBV6-1 and TRBJ2-3; possible D gene TRBD2, 5 bases. V lost 8 bases and J lost 2, with 11 bases in between. Germline CDR1 reads MNHNS; CDR2 reads SASEGT. This CDR3 has 13 amino acids.

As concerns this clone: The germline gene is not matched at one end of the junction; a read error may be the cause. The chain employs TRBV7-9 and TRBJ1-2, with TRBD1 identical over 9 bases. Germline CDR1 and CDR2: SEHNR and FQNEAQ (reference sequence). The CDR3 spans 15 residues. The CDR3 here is CSSSYTGQGTYGYTF. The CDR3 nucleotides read TGTTCCAGCAGTTACACGGGACAGGGAACCTATGGCTACACCTTC.

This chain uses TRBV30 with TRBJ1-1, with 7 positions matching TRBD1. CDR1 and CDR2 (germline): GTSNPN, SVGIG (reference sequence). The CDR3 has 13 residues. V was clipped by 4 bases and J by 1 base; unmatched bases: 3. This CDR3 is CAWTGQANTEAFF. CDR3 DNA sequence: TGTGCCTGGACCGGACAGGCGAACACTGAAGCTTTCTTT.

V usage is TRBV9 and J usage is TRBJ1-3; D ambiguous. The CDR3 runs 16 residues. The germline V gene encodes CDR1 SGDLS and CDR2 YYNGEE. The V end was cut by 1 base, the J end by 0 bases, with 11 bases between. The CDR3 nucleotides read TGTGCCAGCAGCGTACCGGGGTCCCTCTCTGGAAACACCATATATTTT. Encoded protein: CASSVPGSLSGNTIYF.